The present entry profiles one T cell receptor (beta chain) with its context. The antigen remains undetermined. V trimming: 5 bases; J trimming: 5 bases; junction bases outside the gene matches: 4. The CDR3 extends over 14 amino acids. Per germline, CDR1 SGDLS and CDR2 YYNGEE. The PCR used 60 Vbeta and 13 Jbeta primers. Methods used by the authors: Later analysis identified 65 million to 80 million unique TCR beta chains, about 10 million shared. Generated by immunoSEQ multiplex PCR, the TCRdb table keeps only in-frame clones and is missing some. Clone size and the V and J calls come from that table; the DNA yielded D and trimming. The table for this sample gives around 100,000 clones. The data derive from a study of cytomegalovirus exposure and HLA in healthy donors. Study-level information: HLA-typed donors were the source of around 77 million unique TCRs held in an early data release.

Overall study results and limits: Many donors shared some public TCRs, even though most TCR sequences were rare. The classifier reportedly diagnosed cytomegalovirus status with high sensitivity and specificity.

This TCR came from a young man in good health and CMV-seronegative. The specimen sequenced was PBMCs. The chain carries TRBV9 and TRBJ1-6, with 7 bases identical to TRBD1. In nucleotides, the CDR3 is TGTGCCAGCAGGACCGGGACAGATAATTCACCCCTCCACTTT. It translates to CASRTGTDNSPLHF.